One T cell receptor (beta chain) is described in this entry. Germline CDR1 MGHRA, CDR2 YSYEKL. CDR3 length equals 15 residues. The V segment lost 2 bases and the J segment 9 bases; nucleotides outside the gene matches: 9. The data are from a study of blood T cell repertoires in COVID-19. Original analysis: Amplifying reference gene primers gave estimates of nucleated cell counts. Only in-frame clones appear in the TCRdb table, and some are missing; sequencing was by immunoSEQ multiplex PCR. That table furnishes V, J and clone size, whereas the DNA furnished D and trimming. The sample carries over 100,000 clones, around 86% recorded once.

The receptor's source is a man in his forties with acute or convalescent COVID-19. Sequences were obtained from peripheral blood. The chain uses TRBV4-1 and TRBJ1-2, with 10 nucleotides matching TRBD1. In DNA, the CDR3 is TGCGCCAGCAGCCAACGGACAGGGGGAAGGGCTAGCTACACCTTC. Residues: CASSQRTGGRASYTF.